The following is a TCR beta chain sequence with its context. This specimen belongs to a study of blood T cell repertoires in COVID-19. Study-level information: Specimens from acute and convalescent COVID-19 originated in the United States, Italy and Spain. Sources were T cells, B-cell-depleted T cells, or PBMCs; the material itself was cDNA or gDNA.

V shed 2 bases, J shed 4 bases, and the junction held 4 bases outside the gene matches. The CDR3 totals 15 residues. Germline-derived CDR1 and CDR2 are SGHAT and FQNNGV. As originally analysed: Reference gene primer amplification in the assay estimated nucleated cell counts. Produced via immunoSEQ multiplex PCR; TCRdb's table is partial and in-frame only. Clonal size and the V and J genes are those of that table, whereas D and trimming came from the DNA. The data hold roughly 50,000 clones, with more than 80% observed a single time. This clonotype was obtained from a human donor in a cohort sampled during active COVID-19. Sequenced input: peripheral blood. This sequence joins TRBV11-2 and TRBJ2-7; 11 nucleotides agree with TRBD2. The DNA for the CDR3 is TGTGCCAGCAGCTTACTAGCGGGGGGCACGTACGAGCAGTACTTC. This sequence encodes CASSLLAGGTYEQYF.